This is a list of T cell receptor beta chains from one sample in a study of OX40 agonist ivuxolimab in advanced cancers. Sequencing used immunoSEQ multiplex PCR; TCRdb keeps in-frame clones, though not all of them. The sample records 50,000 or so clones, about 84% being singletons. Sample: CD4+ or CD8+ T cells sorted from blood, taken in a trial of the OX40 agonist ivuxolimab. The receptors were sampled from an adult with an advanced solid tumor such as melanoma, head and neck, liver or kidney cancer. CDR3s include the opening cysteine and the closing phenylalanine or tryptophan. Each record gives: V gene, J gene, CDR3 length, D gene, clone size, CDR3 DNA, CDR3 protein. A D gene is named only where the DNA matches it firmly. Where a row states a size, it is once, few, many or the class of an expanded clone; other rows omit it.

TRBV7-2	TRBJ1-1	13	-	-	TGTGCCAGCAGTTTCAGGGGTAGAACTGAAGCTTTCTTT	CASSFRGRTEAFF
TRBV5-8	TRBJ1-2	12	TRBD1	-	TGTGCCAGCAGTCGTCAGGGGGTCGGCTACACCTTC	CASSRQGVGYTF
TRBV5-1	TRBJ2-1	14	-	-	TGCGCCAGCAGCTTCCTTACAGGGAGCTATGAGCAGTTCTTC	CASSFLTGSYEQFF
TRBV7-2	TRBJ2-3	15	TRBD2	-	TGTGCCAGCGGTTATCTAGCGGGGGGCACAGATACGCAGTATTTT	CASGYLAGGTDTQYF
TRBV6-5	TRBJ1-1	15	-	-	TGTGCCAGCAGTTACTCCGGACAGATGAACACTGAAGCTTTCTTT	CASSYSGQMNTEAFF
TRBV5-4	TRBJ2-7	16	-	-	TGTGCCAGCAGCTCCCGCCCCGGGGGGCTCTCCTACGAGCAGTACTTC	CASSSRPGGLSYEQYF
TRBV19	TRBJ1-3	15	-	-	TGTGCCAGTAGTATGTACCGGGGCTCTGGAAACACCATATATTTT	CASSMYRGSGNTIYF
TRBV9	TRBJ2-7	17	TRBD2	once	TGTGCCAGCAGCGTAGCCGGGACTAGCGGGGGGATTTACGAGCAGTACTTC	CASSVAGTSGGIYEQYF
TRBV9	TRBJ1-6	15	-	-	TGTGCCAGCAGCGTAGTCGACGCATATAATTCACCCCTCCACTTT	CASSVVDAYNSPLHF
TRBV18	TRBJ2-2	16	TRBD1	-	TGTGCCAGCTCTCGTGAAGGGACAGCAAACACCGGGGAGCTGTTTTTT	CASSREGTANTGELFF
TRBV7-3	TRBJ2-2	16	TRBD1	-	TGTGCCAGCAGCCGCGTCGGGACAGTGAACACCGGGGAGCTGTTTTTT	CASSRVGTVNTGELFF
TRBV20-1	TRBJ1-2	11	-	-	TGCAGTGTACGGGAATACTATGGCTACACCTTT	CSVREYYGYTF
TRBV7-2	TRBJ2-1	15	TRBD1	-	TGTGCCAGCAGCTTAGCAGGGGGCGATTACAATGAGCAGTTCTTC	CASSLAGGDYNEQFF
TRBV5-6	TRBJ2-7	16	TRBD1	-	TGTGCCAGCAGCTTGTTGCCAGGGGGCGACCTTTACGAGCAGTACTTC	CASSLLPGGDLYEQYF
TRBV5-8	TRBJ2-3	16	TRBD2	-	TGTGCCAGCAGCTTTGGGCTAAGCGGGGGCTCAGATACGCAGTATTTT	CASSFGLSGGSDTQYF
TRBV6-5	TRBJ1-1	13	TRBD1	-	TGTGCCAGCAGTTCGGACAGGGACACTGAAGCTTTCTTT	CASSSDRDTEAFF
TRBV7-8	TRBJ2-1	18	TRBD2	-	TGTGCCAGCAGCCCCCGGACTAGCGGGGTCCTCTCCTACAATGAGCAGTTCTTC	CASSPRTSGVLSYNEQFF
TRBV30	TRBJ1-1	13	-	-	TGTGCCTGGACTAGGACAGCGAACACTGAAGCTTTCTTT	CAWTRTANTEAFF
TRBV7-3	TRBJ2-1	15	-	-	TGTGCCAGCAGCTTGGGAACCTACTCCTACAATGAGCAGTTCTTC	CASSLGTYSYNEQFF
TRBV6-4	TRBJ2-1	13	-	-	TGTGCCAGCAGTAATGGTGTTTCTGGTGAGCAGTTCTTC	CASSNGVSGEQFF
TRBV7-2	TRBJ2-2	14	-	-	TGTGCCAGCAGCTCCCTCCCGAACACCGGGGAGCTGTTTTTT	CASSSLPNTGELFF
TRBV7-3	TRBJ2-2	15	-	-	TGTGCCAGCAGCCCCGGACTAGGGGGCACCGGGGAGCTGTTTTTT	CASSPGLGGTGELFF
TRBV27	TRBJ2-2	15	TRBD1	few	TGTGCCAGCCGGGACAGGGGGCCTCGCACCGGGGAGCTGTTTTTT	CASRDRGPRTGELFF
TRBV5-6	TRBJ2-7	13	-	once	TGTGCCAGCAGCTTGGTCGGGGCGGGGGAGCAGTACTTC	CASSLVGAGEQYF
TRBV7-3	TRBJ2-1	13	-	-	TGTGCCAGCAGCTTAATAGCGGACAATGAGCAGTTCTTC	CASSLIADNEQFF
TRBV28	TRBJ2-7	14	-	-	TGTGCCAGCAAGGAGGGGGGGGGAAGCTACGAGCAGTACTTC	CASKEGGGSYEQYF
TRBV7-2	TRBJ2-7	14	TRBD1	few	TGTGCCAGCAGCTACGGACAGGGCCCCCCGGAGCAGTACTTC	CASSYGQGPPEQYF
TRBV7-2	TRBJ1-2	14	-	-	TGTGCCAGCAGCTTAGGTCCCGGATACTATGGCTACACCTTC	CASSLGPGYYGYTF
TRBV28	TRBJ2-5	11	-	-	TGTGCCAGCGCCGAAACAAGGACCAAGTACTTC	CASAETRTKYF
TRBV5-4	TRBJ2-2	16	TRBD1	-	TGTGCCAGCAGCTTAGGGGACAGGTGGAACACCGGGGAGCTGTTTTTT	CASSLGDRWNTGELFF